Listed here are 23 T cell receptor beta chains from one sample, sequenced in a study of blood T cell repertoires in COVID-19. Clones were sequenced by immunoSEQ multiplex PCR, and TCRdb holds only the in-frame ones, with some missing. The profile shows some 200,000 clones, approximately 90% of them singletons. Sequencing was done on a sample of peripheral blood. These TCRs come from a man between 35 and 55 years old with active or convalescent COVID-19.

The rearrangement uses TRBV7-2 and TRBJ1-6; TRBD1 agrees at 10 bases. With 5 bases clipped from V and 8 bases from J, the junction kept 9 bases outside the gene matches. CDR1 is SGHTA and CDR2 is FQGNSA in the germline V gene. The CDR3 spans 16 residues. The CDR3: CASSPGGTGVYSPLHF. CDR3 nucleotide sequence: TGTGCCAGCAGCCCAGGTGGGACAGGGGTCTATTCACCCCTCCACTTT.

This chain connects TRBV7-2 to TRBJ1-2, with D possibly TRBD1 on 6 matching bases. The CDR3 sequence is 15 residues long. Deletions cut 7 bases from V and 2 bases from J, with 17 bases between. Looked up from germline, CDR1 is SGHTA and CDR2 is FQGNSA. DNA for the CDR3: TGTGCCAGCAACCAAGGGGGAGGGCTCAACTATGGCTACACCTTC. It is translated as CASNQGGGLNYGYTF.

The rearrangement joins TRBV12-5 to TRBJ1-5; 8 bases match TRBD1. This CDR3 has 13 residues. V lost 9 bases and J lost 5; bases outside the gene matches: 6. Germline CDR1 and CDR2: LGHNT and FRNRAP. Here the CDR3 DNA reads TGTGCTAGCAGGGGGCGCGTGGATCAGCCCCAGCATTTT. Translated, it gives CASRGRVDQPQHF.

The chain has TRBV29-1 and TRBJ2-2; tentative D call: TRBD1 (5 bases). Trimming pared 2 bases from V and 5 bases from J, leaving 12 bases between. The CDR3 runs to 14 residues. Germline V gene lookup returns CDR1 SQVTM and CDR2 ANQGSEA. In DNA, the CDR3 is TGCAGCGTTGAAATTGGACATATGACCGGGGAGCTGTTTTTT. Protein sequence: CSVEIGHMTGELFF.

This chain links TRBV19 with TRBJ2-7, with 7 positions matching TRBD1. Germline CDR1 and CDR2: LNHDA and SQIVND (reference sequence). This CDR3 comprises 14 residues. V dropped 4 bases and J dropped 4; count of bases not matched to a gene: 7. CDR3 DNA sequence: TGTGCCAGTAGTACAAACAGGGGAACATACGAGCAGTACTTC. Protein sequence: CASSTNRGTYEQYF.

The V call is TRBV5-4, the J call TRBJ2-7, with TRBD1 identical over 9 bases. Germline V gene data show CDR1 as SGHNT and CDR2 as YYREEE (reference sequence). V shed 1 base, J shed 5 bases, and the junction held 7 bases outside the gene matches. CDR3 length equals 15 residues. The CDR3 DNA follows: TGTGCCAGCAGCTTGCGACGGGGACAGGGTAACGAGCAGTACTTC. Protein: CASSLRRGQGNEQYF.

The rearrangement joins TRBV6-5 to TRBJ1-5, with 9 nucleotides matching TRBD1. The V segment lost 8 bases and the J segment 6 bases; nucleotides outside the gene matches: 11. The CDR3 covers 15 residues. Germline assignment: CDR1 MNHEY and CDR2 SVGAGI. CDR3 sequence: CASCLSRTGVQPQHF. The CDR3 nucleotides are TGTGCCAGCTGTCTGTCAAGGACAGGGGTTCAGCCCCAGCATTTT.

The chain couples TRBV6-2 or TRBV6-3 to TRBJ1-5, with D unclear. The CDR3 loop spans 15 amino acids. Trimming removed 3 bases at V and 0 bases at J, with 9 bases between. Germline loops: CDR1 MNHEY, CDR2 SVGEGT. CDR3 sequence (DNA): TGTGCCAGCAGTTATTTCGACAATAGCAATCAGCCCCAGCATTTT. Translating gives CASSYFDNSNQPQHF.

The chain combines TRBV18 with TRBJ1-1, with D unresolved. The CDR3 has 13 residues. Germline V CDR1 and CDR2: KGHSH, LQKENI. The V end was cut by 1 base, the J end by 3 bases, with 6 bases between. CDR3 protein: CASSPRLDTEAFF. The CDR3 DNA sequence: TGTGCCAGCTCACCACGTCTTGACACTGAAGCTTTCTTT.

The chain is built from TRBV6-5 and TRBJ1-2; TRBD1 is a possible D gene (6 bases). V lost 0 bases, J lost 4 bases, and 12 bases lay in between. Germline-derived CDR1 and CDR2 are MNHEY and SVGAGI. This CDR3 region has 15 residues. The CDR3 protein is CASSYSSSGAYGYTF. The CDR3 DNA is TGTGCCAGCAGTTACTCGAGTTCAGGGGCCTATGGCTACACCTTC.

This clone appeared a single time. The genes are TRBV7-9 and TRBJ1-1, with 10 bases identical to TRBD1. The CDR3 extends over 15 amino acids. The ends lost 5 bases at V and 3 bases at J; junction bases unmatched: 6. Germline lookup yields CDR1 SEHNR and CDR2 FQNEAQ (reference sequence). The CDR3 region has the DNA TGTGCCAGCAGCAAGTCCGGGACAGGGGACACTGAAGCTTTCTTT. This encodes CASSKSGTGDTEAFF.

This clone appeared once. The chain carries TRBV30 and TRBJ2-7, with 7 bases aligning to TRBD1. The CDR3 runs to 16 residues. Trimming cost V 2 bases and J 1 base; bases outside gene matches: 11. Germline V gene lookup returns CDR1 GTSNPN and CDR2 SVGIG (reference sequence). The CDR3 reads CAWSNQDGDSSYEQYF. As DNA, the CDR3 is TGTGCCTGGAGTAACCAAGACGGGGACAGTTCCTACGAGCAGTACTTC.

V is TRBV19 and J is TRBJ1-3; D is unresolved. CDR1 and CDR2 (germline): LNHDA, SQIVND (reference sequence). This CDR3 has 12 amino acids. V was cut by 3 bases and J by 4 bases, with 4 bases left in between. This chain's CDR3 is CASSIQGNTIYF. DNA of the CDR3: TGTGCCAGTAGTATTCAGGGAAACACCATATATTTT.

The chain joins TRBV13 to TRBJ2-5; 13 bases fit TRBD2. J lost 5 bases, V lost 5 bases, and 11 bases had no gene match. The CDR3 has 17 residues. CDR1 is PRHDT and CDR2 is FYEKMQ in the germline V gene (reference sequence). In nucleotides, the CDR3 is TGTGCCAGCAGCGACACTAGCGGGAGGGCCATCGGTGAGACCCAGTACTTC. This translates into CASSDTSGRAIGETQYF.

The V and J genes are TRBV19 and TRBJ1-5; D possibly corresponds to TRBD1 (6 bases). The CDR3 covers 16 residues. The germline CDR1 and CDR2 sequences are LNHDA and SQIVND (reference sequence). Trimming cost V 3 bases and J 4 bases, with 16 bases left between them. CDR3 amino acids: CASSILTTGLNQPQHF. In nucleotides, the CDR3 is TGTGCCAGTAGTATTTTGACGACAGGCCTAAATCAGCCCCAGCATTTT.

J is TRBJ2-7 and V is TRBV5-6, with 9 bases matching TRBD1. The germline gives CDR1 SGHDT, CDR2 YYEEEE. The CDR3 covers 17 residues. V trimming: 3 bases; J trimming: 2 bases; junction bases outside the gene matches: 12. The CDR3 here is CASSSLPLTGGTYEQYF. The CDR3 DNA follows: TGTGCCAGCAGCTCCTTACCCCTAACAGGGGGCACCTACGAGCAGTACTTC. Full variable domain (outside the CDR3, taken from reference TRBV5-6 and TRBJ2-7): DAGVTQSPTHLIKTRGQQVTLRCSPKSGHDTVSWYQQALGQGPQFIFQYYEEEERQRGNFPDRFSGHQFPNYSSELNVNALLLGDSALYLCASSSLPLTGGTYEQYFGPGTRLTVT.

This chain uses TRBV19 with TRBJ2-7; 11 bases are shared with TRBD1. The CDR3 spans 17 residues. With 5 bases clipped from V and 2 bases from J, the junction kept 11 bases outside the gene matches. Germline values: CDR1 LNHDA, CDR2 SQIVND (reference sequence). The CDR3 sequence is CASSVLPPGQGAYEQYF. In DNA form, the CDR3 reads TGTGCCAGTAGTGTGCTTCCCCCGGGACAGGGGGCCTACGAGCAGTACTTC.

This chain uses TRBV21-1 with TRBJ2-1; the table's D call, TRBD2, was not checked against the DNA. TRBV21-1 is reported as a pseudogene. The CDR3 runs 15 residues. The CDR3 DNA is TGTGCCAGCGCTTTACTAGCGGGAGGGCCCAATGAGCAGTTCTTC. It specifies CASALLAGGPNEQFF.

The rearrangement joins TRBV3-1 (or the pseudogene TRBV3-2) to TRBJ1-1; TRBD1 matches 8 bases. CDR3 size: 15 residues. J was trimmed by 1 base and V by 4 bases; bases with no gene match: 5. Looked up from germline, CDR1 is LGHDT and CDR2 is YNNKEL (reference sequence). The CDR3 loop reads CASSLTGGGNTEAFF. The CDR3 DNA sequence: TGTGCCAGCAGCCTAACAGGGGGTGGGAACACTGAAGCTTTCTTT.

The gene calls are TRBV5-1 and TRBJ2-7; 7 bases match TRBD2. Germline V lookup: CDR1 SGHRS, CDR2 YFSETQ. This CDR3 has 14 residues. Germline trimming cut 0 bases from V and 6 bases from J; bases unmatched to any gene: 6. In nucleotides, the CDR3 is TGCGCCAGCAGCTTGGGGGTTTCGGGGGGCGAGCAGTACTTC. Protein product: CASSLGVSGGEQYF.

This rearrangement joins TRBV9 to TRBJ1-1, with D perhaps TRBD1 (6 bases). Germline loops: CDR1 SGDLS, CDR2 YYNGEE. The CDR3 is 16 residues long. The V end was cut by 0 bases, the J end by 1 base, with 13 bases between. The CDR3 here is CASSVVPTGGNTEAFF. The DNA for the CDR3 is TGTGCCAGCAGCGTAGTGCCGACAGGAGGGAACACTGAAGCTTTCTTT.

V and J are TRBV2 and TRBJ1-1; perhaps TRBD1 as D (5 bases). The germline CDR1 and CDR2 sequences are SNHLY and FYNNEI. The V gene lost 8 bases and the J gene lost 6 bases, with 19 bases spanning the gap. The CDR3 loop spans 14 amino acids. The CDR3 protein is CASGRGAREAEAFF. The CDR3 DNA reads as TGTGCCAGCGGGAGGGGAGCTAGGGAGGCTGAAGCTTTCTTT.

The chain employs TRBV4-3 and TRBJ1-5, with D maybe TRBD1 (5 bases). The V gene lost 1 base and the J gene lost 5 bases, with 6 bases spanning the gap. The germline gives CDR1 LGHNA, CDR2 YSLEER. The CDR3 totals 13 residues. The CDR3: CASSQGDYQPQHF. DNA of the CDR3: TGCGCCAGCAGCCAAGGGGACTATCAGCCCCAGCATTTT.